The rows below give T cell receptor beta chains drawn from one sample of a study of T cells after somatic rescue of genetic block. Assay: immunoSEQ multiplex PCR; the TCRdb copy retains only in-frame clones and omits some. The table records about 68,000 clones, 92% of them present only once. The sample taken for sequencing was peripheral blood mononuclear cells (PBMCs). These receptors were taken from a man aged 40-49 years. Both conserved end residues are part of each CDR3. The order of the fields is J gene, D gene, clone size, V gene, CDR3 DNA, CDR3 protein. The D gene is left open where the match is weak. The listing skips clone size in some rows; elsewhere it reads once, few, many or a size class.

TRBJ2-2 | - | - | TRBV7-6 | TGTGCCAGCAGCCCCAGGGACCTAAACACCGGGGAGCTGTTTTTT | CASSPRDLNTGELFF
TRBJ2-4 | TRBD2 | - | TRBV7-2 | TGTGCCAGCAGCCTACTAGCGGGGGGGCCCCTAGCCAAAAACATTCAGTACTTC | CASSLLAGGPLAKNIQYF
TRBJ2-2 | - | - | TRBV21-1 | TGTGCCAGCAGCAAGGGGAGGGACACCAACGGGGAGCTGTTTTTT | CASSKGRDTNGELFF
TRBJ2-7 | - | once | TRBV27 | TGTGCCAGCTCCTTGGGAAAGGGGCGCGACGAGCAGTACTTC | CASSLGKGRDEQYF
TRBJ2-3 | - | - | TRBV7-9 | TGTGCCAGCAGCTTAGCGGGATTTAGCACAGATACGCAGTATTTT | CASSLAGFSTDTQYF
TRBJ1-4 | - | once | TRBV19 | TGTGCCAGTAGTATCGGCCGGCAGCTTAATGAAAAACTGTTTTTT | CASSIGRQLNEKLFF
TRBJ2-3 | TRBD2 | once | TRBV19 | TGTGCCAGTAATAGCGGGAGCCTTGACACGCAGTATTTT | CASNSGSLDTQYF
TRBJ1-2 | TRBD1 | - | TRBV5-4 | TGTGCCAGCAGCCCAGGGACAGGAGGCCTTCTGAACTATGGCTACACCTTC | CASSPGTGGLLNYGYTF
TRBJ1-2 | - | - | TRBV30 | TGTGCCTGGACCAGGGCTAACTATGGCTACACCTTC | CAWTRANYGYTF
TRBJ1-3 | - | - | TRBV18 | TGTGCCAGCTCACCACCGGCGACGCTAGACTCTGGAAACACCATATATTTT | CASSPPATLDSGNTIYF
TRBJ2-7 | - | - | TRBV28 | TGTGCCAGCAGTTTAAGTGGGGTCGGGTTAAGCGAGCAGTACTTC | CASSLSGVGLSEQYF
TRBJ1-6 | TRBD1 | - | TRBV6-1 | TGTGCCAGCAGTGAAGGTGGGGGGCCAACAGGGGATAATTCACCCCTCCACTTT | CASSEGGGPTGDNSPLHF
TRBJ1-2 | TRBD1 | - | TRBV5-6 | TGTGCCAGCAGCTTCGGGACAGAAGATTGGTATGGCTACACCTTC | CASSFGTEDWYGYTF
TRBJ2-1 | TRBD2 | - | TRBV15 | TGTGCCACCAGCAACCCTAGGGTAGCGGGAGGGCGGGAGCAGTTCTTC | CATSNPRVAGGREQFF
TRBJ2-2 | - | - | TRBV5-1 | TGCGCCAGCCAGAGCAGCCCCGGGACCGGGGAGCTGTTTTTT | CASQSSPGTGELFF
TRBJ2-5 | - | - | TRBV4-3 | TGCGCCAGCAGCCGCATTTTGTGGGAGACCCAGTACTTC | CASSRILWETQYF
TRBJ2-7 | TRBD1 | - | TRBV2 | TGTGCCAGCAGTGCCTGGGACAGGGTCTCCGAGCAGTACTTC | CASSAWDRVSEQYF
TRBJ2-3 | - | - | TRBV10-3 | TGTGCCATCAGTGAGTCGAGGGTGGCGACAGATACGCAGTATTTT | CAISESRVATDTQYF
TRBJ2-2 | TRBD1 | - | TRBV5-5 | TGTGCCAGCAGCGATGCTCAGGGGACAGGGCTCTCCGGGGAGCTGTTTTTT | CASSDAQGTGLSGELFF
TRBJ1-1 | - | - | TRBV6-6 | TGTGCCAGCAGTTACAGGGCCAGGGCCGACACTGAAGCTTTCTTT | CASSYRARADTEAFF
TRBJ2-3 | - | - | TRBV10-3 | TGTGCCATCAGGGTGGGGGCAGACACAGATACGCAGTATTTT | CAIRVGADTDTQYF
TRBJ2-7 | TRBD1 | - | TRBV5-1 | TGCGCCAGCAGCCCCATTTTAGGACAGGCCTACGAGCAGTACTTC | CASSPILGQAYEQYF
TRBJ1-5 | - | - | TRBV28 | TGTGCCAGCAGTTTTTCGGGGGCCGGCAATCAGCCCCAGCATTTT | CASSFSGAGNQPQHF